This T cell receptor beta chain appears in the sequencing data of a study of blood T cell repertoires in COVID-19 (dated by TCRdb to 2020 to 2021). Notes on the research overall: Collaborator samples came from the United States, Italy and Spain and covered acute and convalescent phases of COVID-19. The repertoires were made available in a free public database intended to serve as a resource for research on the immune response to SARS-CoV-2. Subjects who had been exposed to COVID-19, were actively infected with it, or had recovered from it provided the deeply sampled blood TCRbeta repertoires that made up the dataset. Where available, HLA class I and class II types were obtained from metadata supplied by the sample provider rather than from assay-based typing. The prospective study material was composed of cDNA or gDNA derived from T cells, B-cell-depleted T cells, or PBMCs. Samples were obtained from the ongoing ImmuneRACE study (first 160 participants) and from 1,254 subjects provided by 6 global collaborators. Sample metadata almost always included a de-identified subject ID, COVID-19 status, age in years and sex. What the study reported, not specific to this receptor: How much clinical and demographic metadata was included differed by source and by participant, and the metadata was provided uncurated.

With respect to this clone: Its antigen is not yet known. Base qualities are missing; no much larger clone stands one base away.

TCRbeta CDR3 regions were amplified from genomic DNA by means of the immunoSEQ Assay, a bias-controlled multiplex PCR. Regarding the original processing steps: Within the assay, amplification of reference gene primers was used to estimate how many nucleated cells each sample contained. Sequence reads were collapsed and filtered to measure the absolute abundance of every unique TCRbeta CDR3 rearrangement. For each sample, productive Simpson clonality was calculated as the square root of Simpson's diversity index across productive rearrangements. Drawn from immuneACCESS, this table holds only the in-frame rearrangements with V and J called that TCRdb kept. Clones are partly lost; checked studies trace under half to an unresolved V gene and leave the rest unexplained. D and trimming come from the DNA, and the V and J calls and clone size come from that table. Recorded for this sample are 300,000 to 450,000 clones; about four fifths of them occurred a single time. More than 0.95% of the sample comes from the top ten.

Whole blood was collected in K2EDTA tubes by collaborating institutions according to the institutions' own protocols. Collaborator samples were shipped for TCRbeta analysis as frozen whole blood, isolated PBMCs, or DNA extracted from either sample type. According to the germline V gene (reference sequence), CDR1 reads GTSNPN and CDR2 reads SVGIG. Unmatched junction bases come to 7, with V trimmed by 8 bases and J by 4 bases. CDR3 length: 13 amino acids, cysteine to phenylalanine. Here the CDR3 DNA is all that survives: 39 bases in frame from base 1. The sequenced sample was peripheral blood. This chain joins TRBV30 to TRBJ2-1; 8 middle bases align to TRBD1. This receptor was obtained from a human donor with acute or convalescent COVID-19. The donor label of this sample is uncertain. The CDR3 loop reads CARQGAAYNEQFF. The DNA reads TGTGCCCGTCAGGGGGCTGCGTACAATGAGCAGTTCTTC.